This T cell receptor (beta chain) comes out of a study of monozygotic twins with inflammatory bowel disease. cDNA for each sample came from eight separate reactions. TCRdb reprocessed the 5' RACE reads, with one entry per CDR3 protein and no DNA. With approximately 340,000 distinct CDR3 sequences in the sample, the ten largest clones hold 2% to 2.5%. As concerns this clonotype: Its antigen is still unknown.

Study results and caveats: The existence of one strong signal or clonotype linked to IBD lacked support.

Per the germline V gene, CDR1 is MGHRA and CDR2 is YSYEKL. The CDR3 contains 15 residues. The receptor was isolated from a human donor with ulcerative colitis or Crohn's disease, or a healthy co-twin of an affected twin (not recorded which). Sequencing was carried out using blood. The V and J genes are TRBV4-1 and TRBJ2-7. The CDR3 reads CASSHLSGSPYEQYF.